The 27 T cell receptor beta chains presented below share a single source sample, sequenced in a study of blood T cells in healthy people across ages. The second PCR ran roughly 6 to 11 cycles with a sample-barcoded 5' primer and J-beta primers. TCRdb reprocessed the 5' RACE reads via MiXCR and lists one record per CDR3 protein. This sample has fewer than 950,000 distinct CDR3 sequences, with 50% to 65% found just once. The material sequenced was blood. Receptors were obtained from a man aged 80 or over in good health.

This chain uses TRBV18 with TRBJ2-4; D may be TRBD1 or TRBD2 (5 bases each). CDR1 and CDR2 (germline): KGHSH, LQKENI. The CDR3 length is 15 residues. V was clipped by 3 bases and J by 1 base, with 10 bases between them. CDR3 sequence reads: CASSPRESAKNIQYF. The CDR3 nucleotides read TGTGCCAGCTCACCCAGGGAGTCGGCCAAAAACATTCAGTACTTC.

The V call is TRBV21-1, the J call TRBJ2-5; the table's D call, TRBD2, has no DNA check behind it. TRBV21-1 is tagged as a pseudogene. The CDR3 runs 16 residues. This chain's CDR3 is CASSKITSGRDSEQYF. Written as DNA, the CDR3 is TGTGCCAGCAGCAAGATAACTAGCGGGAGGGATAGTGAGCAGTACTTC.

The CDR3 region has the DNA TGTGCCAGCAGCCAAGATCAAAGCTCCTACGAGCAGTACTTC. It translates to CASSQDQSSYEQYF. The genes are TRBV3-1 and TRBJ2-7; D is unresolved. Trimming took off 0 bases at V and 0 bases at J, with 6 bases between the two ends. From germline, CDR1 is LGHDT and CDR2 YNNKEL (reference sequence). This CDR3 is built from 14 residues.

The chain uses TRBV6-1 and TRBJ2-3; D ambiguous. V shed 0 bases and J shed 6 bases, with 13 bases lying between them. The CDR3 loop spans 15 amino acids. Germline assignment: CDR1 MNHNS and CDR2 SASEGT. In DNA, the CDR3 is TGTGCCAGCAGTGAAGCGGGCAACCCCGGGGATACGCAGTATTTT. This encodes CASSEAGNPGDTQYF.

The J gene is TRBJ2-5, the V gene TRBV2; 8 nucleotides match TRBD2. This CDR3 is built from 15 residues. Germline loops: CDR1 SNHLY, CDR2 FYNNEI. V shed 4 bases and J 1 base; nucleotides not matched to a gene: 5. In nucleotides, the CDR3 is TGTGCCAGCAGTGGGGTTAGCGGGGCCCAAGAGACCCAGTACTTC. Encoded protein: CASSGVSGAQETQYF. Variable domain in full (rest from reference TRBV2 and TRBJ2-5): EPEVTQTPSHQVTQMGQEVILRCVPISNHLYFYWYRQILGQKVEFLVSFYNNEISEKSEIFDDQFSVERPDGSNFTLKIRSTKLEDSAMYFCASSGVSGAQETQYFGPGTRLLVL.

There are a few counts of this clonotype. V usage is TRBV4-2 and J usage is TRBJ2-1, with TRBD2 matching over 14 bases. The CDR3 sequence is 18 residues long. Trimming at V came to 1 base and at J to 2 bases, leaving 4 bases not matched to a gene. Germline CDR1 reads LGHNA; CDR2 reads YNFKEQ. CDR3 sequence (DNA): TGTGCCAGCAGCCAAGGACTAGCGGGAGGGCCGACCTACAATGAGCAGTTCTTC. It codes for CASSQGLAGGPTYNEQFF.

The gene calls are TRBV7-2 and TRBJ2-1, with 11 bases aligning to TRBD2. The CDR3 loop spans 19 amino acids. Germline V gene data show CDR1 as SGHTA and CDR2 as FQGNSA. Unmatched junction bases numbered 12, after V lost 5 bases and J lost 0 bases. CDR3 DNA: TGTGCCAGCAGCCAATCCGATTCTAGCGGGAGGAGCTCCTACAATGAGCAGTTCTTC. This gives the protein CASSQSDSSGRSSYNEQFF. Full variable domain (missing parts from reference TRBV7-2 and TRBJ2-1): GAGVSQSPSNKVTEKGKDVELRCDPISGHTALYWYRQSLGQGLEFLIYFQGNSAPDKSGLPSDRFSAERTGGSVSTLTIQRTQQEDSAVYLCASSQSDSSGRSSYNEQFFGPGTRLTVL.

The V and J genes are TRBV12-3 or TRBV12-4 and TRBJ2-1; 13 nucleotides align to TRBD2. V trimming: 6 bases; J trimming: 6 bases; junction bases outside the gene matches: 5. There are 15 residues in the CDR3. The CDR3 sequence is CASRRTSGRSNEQFF. CDR3 bases: TGTGCCAGCAGGAGGACTAGCGGGAGATCCAATGAGCAGTTCTTC.

The rearrangement links TRBV20-1 to TRBJ2-4; 8 bases align to TRBD1. The DNA end favors TRBJ2-5, so the J call may be wrong. The CDR3 runs to 14 residues. Germline V gene lookup returns CDR1 DFQATT and CDR2 SNEGSKA (reference sequence). The CDR3 DNA sequence: TGCAGTGCTAGCCCGGGACAGGCTCAAGAGACCCAGTACTTC. Its protein is CSASPGQAQETQYF.

This clonotype has a count of ten or more. This rearrangement joins TRBV24-1 to TRBJ1-2; 10 nucleotides align to TRBD1. This CDR3 contains 15 residues. CDR1 is KGHDR, CDR2 SFDVKD, per germline. The trim removed 3 bases at V and 4 bases at J, leaving 4 bases unmatched. The CDR3 nucleotides are TGTGCCACCAGTGATCCGGGACAGGGGACCTATGGCTACACCTTC. Translation gives CATSDPGQGTYGYTF.

V is TRBV20-1 and J is TRBJ2-7; a weak D match, TRBD2 (6 bases). V dropped 6 bases and J dropped 3 bases, with 12 bases sitting between them. This CDR3 is 12 amino acids long. The germline gives CDR1 DFQATT, CDR2 SNEGSKA (reference sequence). This CDR3 reads CSAGDSDYEQYF. CDR3 DNA sequence: TGCAGTGCAGGGGACTCGGACTACGAGCAGTACTTC.

In its sample, this clonotype was seen a few times. The chain carries TRBV20-1 and TRBJ1-4; no clear D gene. Trimming took 2 bases from V and 8 from J, leaving 12 bases between them. The CDR3 extends over 13 amino acids. The germline CDR1 and CDR2 sequences are DFQATT and SNEGSKA (reference sequence). The CDR3 DNA sequence: TGCAGTGCTAGATTCTCTAAGGGAGAAAAACTGTTTTTT. Its translation: CSARFSKGEKLFF.

The CDR3 protein is CASSHSGTSETDTQYF. DNA of the CDR3: TGTGCCAGCAGCCATTCCGGGACTAGCGAGACAGATACGCAGTATTTT. J is TRBJ2-3 and V is TRBV14; 10 nucleotides line up with TRBD2. Trimming at V came to 3 bases and at J to 3 bases, leaving 6 bases not matched to a gene. This CDR3 has 16 amino acids. The germline gives CDR1 SGHDN, CDR2 FVKESK.

This clonotype is a singleton in its sample. The rearrangement joins TRBV6-5 to TRBJ2-1; D gene uncertain. The V end was cut by 7 bases, the J end by 4 bases, with 11 bases between. CDR1 MNHEY and CDR2 SVGAGI come from the germline V gene. This CDR3 has 13 residues. CDR3 DNA sequence: TGTGCCAGCATGCCCTGGGCGTACAATGAGCAGTTCTTC. Its protein is CASMPWAYNEQFF.

The gene calls are TRBV2 and TRBJ1-2; 9 bases map to TRBD1. Germline trimming cut 7 bases from V and 7 bases from J; bases unmatched to any gene: 10. The CDR3 contains 14 residues. The germline V gene encodes CDR1 SNHLY and CDR2 FYNNEI. The CDR3 DNA sequence: TGTGCCAGCATAGGGGACAGGGCCAGTGCTGGCTACACCTTC. It yields the protein CASIGDRASAGYTF.

The DNA of the CDR3 is TGTGCCACCAGCAGGGGGGGGAAGGAGACCCAGTACTTC. It is translated as CATSRGGKETQYF. The rearrangement uses TRBV15 and TRBJ2-7; 7 positions agree with TRBD2. Gene TRBJ2-5 matches the end of the DNA better, so the J call may be wrong. Germline V gives CDR1 LNHNV, CDR2 YYDKDF (reference sequence). The CDR3 consists of 13 residues.

This clonotype was seen a few times. The CDR3 DNA is TGTGCCAGCAGCAACAGGTACAATGAGCAGTTCTTC. It translates to CASSNRYNEQFF. The chain employs TRBV12-3 or TRBV12-4 and TRBJ2-1; possible D gene TRBD1, 5 bases. This CDR3 comprises 12 residues. V lost 6 bases and J 4 bases, leaving 7 bases between the germline ends.

This clonotype turned up a few times. The CDR3 is CSATYGTYEQYF. CDR3 bases: TGCAGTGCTACGTACGGGACCTACGAGCAGTACTTC. The chain recombines TRBV20-1 with TRBJ2-7; weak D call: TRBD2 (5 bases). This CDR3 is built from 12 residues. V lost 4 bases to trimming and J lost 2 bases, with 9 bases between them. Germline V lookup: CDR1 DFQATT, CDR2 SNEGSKA (reference sequence).

This clonotype was observed a handful of times. This rearrangement joins TRBV6-5 to TRBJ2-7; tentative D call: TRBD2 (6 bases). The CDR3 totals 13 residues. The germline gives CDR1 MNHEY, CDR2 SVGAGI. Trimming took 11 bases from V and 3 from J, leaving 17 bases between them. The CDR3 spells CASVGTEHYEQYF. The CDR3 nucleotides are TGTGCCTCCGTGGGGACTGAACACTACGAGCAGTACTTC.

The J gene is TRBJ2-6, the V gene TRBV7-2; a possible D gene is TRBD2 (5 bases). This CDR3 region has 17 residues. CDR1 is SGHTA, CDR2 FQGNSA, per germline. Trimming cost V 5 bases and J 0 bases, with 14 bases left between them. The CDR3 DNA is TGTGCCAGCAGCCCGGACTCAGACGGCTCTGGGGCCAACGTCCTGACTTTC. Translation gives CASSPDSDGSGANVLTF.

The CDR3 coding sequence is TGCAGTGCTAGAGTCCGCCAAACCAATCAGCCCCAGCATTTT. It yields the protein CSARVRQTNQPQHF. The rearrangement links TRBV20-1 to TRBJ1-5, with D hard to call. Germline V gives CDR1 DFQATT, CDR2 SNEGSKA (reference sequence). With 1 base removed from V and 3 bases from J, the gap between germline ends came to 10 bases. The CDR3 sequence is 14 residues long.

This clonotype was detected a few times. The chain carries TRBV12-3 or TRBV12-4 and TRBJ2-1; 10 bases fit TRBD2. CDR3 size: 15 residues. The V gene end was trimmed by 5 bases and the J gene end by 3 bases; junction bases not matched to a gene: 4. The CDR3 reads CASSPTSGLYNEQFF. The DNA for the CDR3 is TGTGCCAGCAGTCCGACTAGCGGGCTCTACAATGAGCAGTTCTTC.

This chain joins TRBV9 and TRBJ1-5; D may be TRBD1 (5 bases). V was trimmed by 3 bases and J by 9 bases, leaving 16 bases between them. Germline V gene lookup returns CDR1 SGDLS and CDR2 YYNGEE. This CDR3 spans 14 amino acids. This chain's CDR3 is CASSAQGGVSPQHF. CDR3 nucleotide sequence: TGTGCCAGCAGCGCCCAGGGAGGTGTTTCGCCCCAGCATTTT.

The V call is TRBV6-1, the J call TRBJ2-5; the D gene is possibly TRBD1 (8 bases). The germline CDR1 and CDR2 sequences are MNHNS and SASEGT. The CDR3 covers 14 residues. Trimming cost V 6 bases and J 3 bases, with 14 bases left between them. CDR3 nucleotides: TGTGCCAGCAGGGACAGGGAGGGGAAAGAGACCCAGTACTTC. Protein sequence: CASRDREGKETQYF.

The chain combines TRBV18 with TRBJ2-4, with TRBD2 matching 7 bases. Germline CDR1 and CDR2: KGHSH and LQKENI. This CDR3 is built from 17 residues. V lost 1 base to trimming and J lost 6 bases; unmatched junction nucleotides: 12. The chain's CDR3 is CASSPREMRGNGNIQYF. The DNA of the CDR3 is TGTGCCAGCTCACCACGGGAGATGCGGGGGAACGGAAACATTCAGTACTTC.

This clonotype appeared once. This rearrangement joins TRBV6-2 or TRBV6-3 to TRBJ2-1, with 7 bases lining up with TRBD2. Trimming cost V 2 bases and J 0 bases; bases outside gene matches: 4. This CDR3 has 16 amino acids. Germline V gives CDR1 MNHEY, CDR2 SVGEGT. CDR3 protein: CASSYRLADSYNEQFF. CDR3 nucleotides: TGTGCCAGCAGTTACCGCCTAGCGGACTCCTACAATGAGCAGTTCTTC.

The rearrangement links TRBV20-1 to TRBJ1-2, with TRBD1 matching over 11 bases. There are 15 residues in the CDR3. Per germline, CDR1 DFQATT and CDR2 SNEGSKA (reference sequence). Germline trimming cut 5 bases from V and 4 bases from J; bases unmatched to any gene: 9. The CDR3 DNA sequence: TGCAGTGCTTATGGGACAGGGGGTTCCGGCTATGGCTACACCTTC. Its protein is CSAYGTGGSGYGYTF.